The 17 T cell receptor beta chains in this list originate from one sample, sequenced in a study of OX40 agonist ivuxolimab in advanced cancers. Produced via immunoSEQ multiplex PCR; TCRdb's table is partial and in-frame only. The sample has roughly 61,000 clones; roughly 90% are singletons. The sequencing here drew on CD4+ or CD8+ T cells sorted from blood, taken in a trial of the OX40 agonist ivuxolimab. Every receptor here comes from an adult with an advanced solid tumor such as melanoma, head and neck, liver or kidney cancer.

The chain couples TRBV6-5 to TRBJ1-1; D ambiguous. Deletions cut 8 bases from V and 1 base from J, with 5 bases between. CDR1 is MNHEY and CDR2 is SVGAGI in the germline V gene. This CDR3 has 11 amino acids. CDR3 in DNA: TGTGCCAGCGGAGGGAACACTGAAGCTTTCTTT. Protein sequence: CASGGNTEAFF.

The rearrangement joins TRBV7-2 to TRBJ1-4; TRBD1 aligns across 8 bases. The CDR3 has 16 amino acids. The trim removed 5 bases at V and 3 bases at J, leaving 8 bases unmatched. Germline CDR1 SGHTA, CDR2 FQGNSA. The CDR3 sequence: CASSPTGGWSNEKLFF. The CDR3 nucleotides are TGTGCCAGCAGCCCAACAGGGGGGTGGTCTAATGAAAAACTGTTTTTT.

The chain is built from TRBV30 and TRBJ1-2; TRBD1 matches at 7 bases. J was trimmed by 2 bases and V by 4 bases; bases with no gene match: 1. The CDR3 has 12 residues. Germline V CDR1 and CDR2: GTSNPN, SVGIG (reference sequence). This chain's CDR3 is CAWNRGNYGYTF. CDR3 DNA sequence: TGTGCCTGGAACAGGGGCAACTATGGCTACACCTTC.

The chain carries TRBV9 and TRBJ2-2, with 9 positions matching TRBD2. The length of the CDR3 is 17 residues. V lost 3 bases to trimming and J lost 3 bases; unmatched junction nucleotides: 9. Germline V gene data show CDR1 as SGDLS and CDR2 as YYNGEE. The CDR3 DNA is TGTGCCAGCAGCGGGCCAGGTAGCGGGGGACACACCGGGGAGCTGTTTTTT. Translated, it gives CASSGPGSGGHTGELFF.

The chain couples TRBV11-2 to TRBJ1-1; perhaps TRBD1 as D (6 bases). Germline V gene data show CDR1 as SGHAT and CDR2 as FQNNGV. V was shortened by 2 bases and J by 0 bases, with 7 bases between the two germline ends. The CDR3 contains 14 residues. The CDR3 region is CASSLQGLNTEAFF. CDR3 sequence (DNA): TGTGCCAGCAGCTTACAGGGGTTGAACACTGAAGCTTTCTTT. Supplemented by reference TRBV11-2 and TRBJ1-1, the full variable domain reads EAGVAQSPRYKIIEKRQSVAFWCNPISGHATLYWYQQILGQGPKLLIQFQNNGVVDDSQLPKDRFSAERLKGVDSTLKIQPAKLEDSAVYLCASSLQGLNTEAFFGQGTRLTVV.

This clone appeared a single time. The chain has TRBV10-2 and TRBJ2-1; perhaps TRBD2 as D (5 bases). CDR3 length: 11 residues. V was shortened by 6 bases and J by 9 bases, with 9 bases between the two germline ends. Germline CDR1 is WSHSY and CDR2 is SAAADI. The CDR3 nucleotides are TGCGCCAGCAGGCCCGGGGTTGAGCAGTTCTTC. Protein sequence: CASRPGVEQFF.

The chain has TRBV9 and TRBJ2-7; either TRBD1 or TRBD2 may fit D (5 bases each). The germline gives CDR1 SGDLS, CDR2 YYNGEE. V was shortened by 3 bases and J by 2 bases, with 12 bases between the two germline ends. The CDR3 covers 14 residues. The CDR3 loop reads CASSAGLAAYEQYF. CDR3 bases: TGTGCCAGCAGCGCGGGGCTAGCAGCCTACGAGCAGTACTTC.

The chain couples TRBV2 to TRBJ1-3; no clear D gene. The germline gives CDR1 SNHLY, CDR2 FYNNEI. The CDR3 runs 11 residues. V lost 4 bases, J lost 7 bases, and 5 bases lay in between. CDR3 in DNA: TGTGCCAGCAGTGCCAGCAACACCATATATTTT. It encodes CASSASNTIYF. Drawing the rest from reference TRBV2 and TRBJ1-3, the complete variable domain is EPEVTQTPSHQVTQMGQEVILRCVPISNHLYFYWYRQILGQKVEFLVSFYNNEISEKSEIFDDQFSVERPDGSNFTLKIRSTKLEDSAMYFCASSASNTIYFGEGSWLTVV.

This sequence joins TRBV2 and TRBJ2-7; the match to TRBD2 covers 11 bases. The CDR3 has 20 residues. Germline CDR1 SNHLY, CDR2 FYNNEI. Trimming at V came to 5 bases and at J to 5 bases, leaving 23 bases not matched to a gene. The CDR3 DNA sequence: TGTGCCAGCAGTATCTTTACGGGAATTAACCCGGGACTAGCGGCTGACGAGCAGTACTTC. This codes for CASSIFTGINPGLAADEQYF.

The gene calls are TRBV19 and TRBJ1-4; a possible D gene is TRBD1 (6 bases). Trimming removed 4 bases from V and 5 bases from J, with 20 bases in between. Germline V CDR1 and CDR2: LNHDA, SQIVND (reference sequence). The CDR3 covers 17 residues. CDR3 nucleotide sequence: TGTGCCAGTAGTACTTCCTTATCCAGGGGCGGGAATGAAAAACTGTTTTTT. Amino acid sequence: CASSTSLSRGGNEKLFF.

The rearrangement uses TRBV7-6 and TRBJ1-6; D is unresolved. V gave up 4 bases and J gave up 5 bases, with 3 bases separating them. Germline V gene sequence: CDR1 SGHVS, CDR2 FNYEAQ. The CDR3 runs to 12 residues. The CDR3 loop reads CASSSNNSPLHF. The DNA of the CDR3 is TGTGCCAGCAGCTCTAATAATTCACCCCTCCACTTT.

This clone was recorded only once. V is TRBV16 and J is TRBJ2-3; possible D gene TRBD1, 5 bases. Germline V gene sequence: CDR1 KGHSY, CDR2 FQNENV. This CDR3 spans 13 amino acids. Trimming took 0 bases from V and 11 from J, leaving 12 bases between them. The CDR3 nucleotides read TGTGCCAGCAGCCAATCCTGGCAGGGAAAGCAGTATTTT. It yields the protein CASSQSWQGKQYF.

The rearrangement joins TRBV28 to TRBJ2-1, with 7 bases identical to TRBD2. The V gene end was trimmed by 6 bases and the J gene end by 1 base; junction bases not matched to a gene: 9. The CDR3 is made up of 16 amino acids. CDR1 and CDR2 (germline): MDHEN, SYDVKM. DNA for the CDR3: TGTGCCAGCAGCTACATTCTAGCGGAGTCCTACAATGAGCAGTTCTTC. It specifies CASSYILAESYNEQFF.

This clone was counted a few times. The V call is TRBV6-6, the J call TRBJ1-6, with 9 bases aligning to TRBD1. This CDR3 has 15 residues. Germline values: CDR1 MNHNY, CDR2 SVGAGI (reference sequence). V was clipped by 4 bases and J by 7 bases; unmatched bases: 5. The CDR3: CASSLGTGRNSPLHF. The CDR3 DNA sequence: TGTGCCAGCAGTTTGGGGACAGGGAGAAATTCACCCCTCCACTTT.

The chain links TRBV6-5 to TRBJ1-2; unclear D gene. The CDR3 length is 13 residues. The germline V gene has CDR1 MNHEY and CDR2 SVGAGI. V was cut by 5 bases and J by 4 bases, with 11 bases left in between. The DNA of the CDR3 is TGTGCCAGCAGTGCCGGACCGAGCTATGGCTACACCTTC. The encoded protein is CASSAGPSYGYTF.

The chain recombines TRBV28 with TRBJ2-2, with a possible D match to TRBD2 (6 bases). Germline V lookup: CDR1 MDHEN, CDR2 SYDVKM. This CDR3 has 14 residues. V lost 5 bases, J lost 7 bases, and 14 bases lay in between. The CDR3 coding sequence is TGTGCCAGCAGTCCCGGGGGTTGGGTCGGGGAGCTGTTTTTT. It yields the protein CASSPGGWVGELFF. Full variable domain (rest looked up from reference TRBV28 and TRBJ2-2): DVKVTQSSRYLVKRTGEKVFLECVQDMDHENMFWYRQDPGLGLRLIYFSYDVKMKEKGDIPEGYSVSREKKERFSLILESASTNQTSMYLCASSPGGWVGELFFGEGSRLTVL.

The chain is built from TRBV7-2 and TRBJ2-3; D unresolved. The germline V gene encodes CDR1 SGHTA and CDR2 FQGNSA. Trimming removed 5 bases from V and 4 bases from J, with 13 bases in between. CDR3 length equals 14 residues. The chain's CDR3 is CASSPRVGSDTQYF. The CDR3, as DNA: TGTGCCAGCAGCCCACGAGTGGGTTCAGATACGCAGTATTTT.